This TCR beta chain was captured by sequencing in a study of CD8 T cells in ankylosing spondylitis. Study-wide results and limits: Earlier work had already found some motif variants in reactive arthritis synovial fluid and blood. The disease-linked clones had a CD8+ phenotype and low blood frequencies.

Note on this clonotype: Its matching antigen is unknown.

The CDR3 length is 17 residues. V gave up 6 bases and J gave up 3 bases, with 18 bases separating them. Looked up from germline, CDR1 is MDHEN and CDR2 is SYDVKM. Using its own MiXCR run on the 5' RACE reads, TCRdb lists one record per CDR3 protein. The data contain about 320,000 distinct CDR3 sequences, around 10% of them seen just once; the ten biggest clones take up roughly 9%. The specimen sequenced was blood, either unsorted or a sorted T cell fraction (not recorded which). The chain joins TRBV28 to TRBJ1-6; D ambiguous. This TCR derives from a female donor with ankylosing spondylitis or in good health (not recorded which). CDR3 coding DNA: TGTGCCAGCAGCCCAAAACTAGCTCTAGGCTATAATTCACCCCTCCACTTT. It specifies CASSPKLALGYNSPLHF.